This T cell receptor beta chain was identified during a study of regulatory T cells in long-lasting Graves disease. With V trimmed by 4 bases and J by 3 bases, 3 bases remained unmatched. From germline, CDR1 is SGHRS and CDR2 YFSETQ. This CDR3 contains 13 residues. This clonotype was recorded many times. To make TCR beta libraries, researchers used iRepertoire HTBI primers and Arm-PCR of CDR3 regions. TCRdb ran MiXCR on the multiplex PCR reads and lists one entry per CDR3 protein. The sample includes about 460,000 distinct CDR3 sequences, approximately 15% of them seen just once. Time point indicated: newly diagnosed GD, antithyroid drugs for less than 3 months. Scientists built the TCR library using RNA that was extracted from PBMCs. The same sample was also used in a study of T cells in Graves' hyperthyroidism and ophthalmopathy.

This sequence originates from a woman aged 45-65 years with Graves disease. This material consisted of peripheral blood mononuclear cells (PBMCs), taken at new diagnosis, from a patient treated with antithyroid drugs. The chain combines TRBV5-1 with TRBJ2-7; 8 bases fit TRBD2. Here the CDR3 DNA reads TGCGCCAGCAGCATTAGCGGGAACTACGAGCAGTACTTC. The encoded protein is CASSISGNYEQYF.